This entry is about one T cell receptor beta chain. Repertoires were generated with immunoSEQ multiplex PCR, while TCRdb's copy carries only in-frame clones and drops some. This repertoire shows a few hundred thousand clones, 65% to 85% found once; its top ten account for about 4%. This sample is drawn from a study of blood T cell repertoires in COVID-19. On the study more broadly: Acute and convalescent COVID-19 specimens originated in the United States, Italy and Spain. From T cells, B-cell-depleted T cells, or PBMCs came the material, which was cDNA or gDNA.

In terms of age and location, participants ranged from about 18 to 90 years and lived in about 25 US areas. Participants were placed into cohorts based on the clinical history they reported. The CDR3 runs 19 residues. V was clipped by 7 bases and J by 6 bases, with 28 bases between them. Germline lookup yields CDR1 MNHNY and CDR2 SVGAGI (reference sequence). This sequence originates from a young man with acute COVID-19. Input material: PBMCs or T cells enriched from blood (not recorded which). This rearrangement joins TRBV6-6 to TRBJ1-6; possible D gene TRBD1, 5 bases. The CDR3 region is CASTQSLRWGGGPNSPLHF. The CDR3, as DNA: TGTGCCAGCACTCAATCATTACGGTGGGGGGGTGGGCCTAATTCACCCCTCCACTTT.